This TCR beta chain was found in a study of cytomegalovirus exposure and HLA in healthy donors. Study-level background: An earlier analysis found fewer than 120 million unique TCR beta sequences from 200 million or so T cells.

Germline V gene lookup returns CDR1 SGHTA and CDR2 FQGTGA. The V and J ends lost 2 bases and 1 base respectively, with 8 bases between them. The CDR3 extends over 14 amino acids. Healthy individuals who donated bone marrow served as the donors. Of note for this clone: No antigen is known for it.

Broader study findings: With high specificity and sensitivity, the classifier reportedly diagnosed cytomegalovirus status.

In the PCR, 60 Vbeta and 13 Jbeta primers were used. Data came from immunoSEQ multiplex PCR; TCRdb stores just in-frame clones and leaves some out. This sample has about 170,000 clones; about 82% occur once, and the top ten carry approximately 2.2%. This TCR was recovered from a male donor in good health and CMV-seronegative. Sequencing was carried out using PBMCs. The chain employs TRBV7-3 and TRBJ1-1; maybe TRBD1 (6 bases). CDR3 sequence (DNA): TGTGCCAGCAGCTTAGGGGGCCCGAACACTGAAGCTTTCTTT. It codes for CASSLGGPNTEAFF.